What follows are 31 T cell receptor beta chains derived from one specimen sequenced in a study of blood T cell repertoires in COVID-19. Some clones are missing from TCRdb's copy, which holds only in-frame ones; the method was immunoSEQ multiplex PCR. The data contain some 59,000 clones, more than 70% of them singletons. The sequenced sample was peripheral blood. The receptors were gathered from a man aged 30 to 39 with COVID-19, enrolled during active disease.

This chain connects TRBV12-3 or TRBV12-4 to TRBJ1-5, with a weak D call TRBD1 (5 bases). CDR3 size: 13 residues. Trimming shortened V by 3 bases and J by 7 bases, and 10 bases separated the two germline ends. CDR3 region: CASSFGGRQPQHF. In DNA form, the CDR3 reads TGTGCCAGCAGTTTCGGGGGGAGGCAGCCCCAGCATTTT.

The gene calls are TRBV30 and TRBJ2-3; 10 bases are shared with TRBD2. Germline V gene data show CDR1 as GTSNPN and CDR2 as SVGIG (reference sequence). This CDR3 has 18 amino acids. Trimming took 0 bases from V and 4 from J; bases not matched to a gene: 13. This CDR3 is CAWSVTSGTLRIADTQYF. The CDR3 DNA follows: TGTGCCTGGAGTGTAACTAGCGGGACTTTACGGATCGCAGATACGCAGTATTTT.

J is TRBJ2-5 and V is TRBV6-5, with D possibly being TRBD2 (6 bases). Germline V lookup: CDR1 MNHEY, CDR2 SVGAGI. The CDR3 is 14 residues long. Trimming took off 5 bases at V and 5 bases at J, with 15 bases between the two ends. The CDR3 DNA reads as TGTGCCAGCAGTCCCGGGGGAGGTGGGGAGACCCAGTACTTC. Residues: CASSPGGGGETQYF.

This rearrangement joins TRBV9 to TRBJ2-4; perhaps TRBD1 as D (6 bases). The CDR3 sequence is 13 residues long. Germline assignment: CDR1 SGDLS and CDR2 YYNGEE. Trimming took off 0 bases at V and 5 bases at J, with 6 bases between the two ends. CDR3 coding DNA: TGTGCCAGCAGCGTAGGGGGGCAAAACATTCAGTACTTC. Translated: CASSVGGQNIQYF.

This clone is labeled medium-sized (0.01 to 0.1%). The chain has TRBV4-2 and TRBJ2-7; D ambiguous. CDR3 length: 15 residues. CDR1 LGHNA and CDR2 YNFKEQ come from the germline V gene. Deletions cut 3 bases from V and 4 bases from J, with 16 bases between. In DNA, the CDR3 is TGTGCCAGCAGCCATGGTAACAATCCGTCGTACGAGCAGTACTTC. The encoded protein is CASSHGNNPSYEQYF.

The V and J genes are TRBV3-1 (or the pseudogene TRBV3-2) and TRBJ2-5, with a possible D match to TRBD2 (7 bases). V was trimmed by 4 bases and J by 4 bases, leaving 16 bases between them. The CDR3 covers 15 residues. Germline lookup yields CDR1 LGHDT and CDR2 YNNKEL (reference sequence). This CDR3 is CASSLLGGPSETQYF. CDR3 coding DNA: TGTGCCAGCAGCCTCTTGGGGGGGCCCTCAGAGACCCAGTACTTC.

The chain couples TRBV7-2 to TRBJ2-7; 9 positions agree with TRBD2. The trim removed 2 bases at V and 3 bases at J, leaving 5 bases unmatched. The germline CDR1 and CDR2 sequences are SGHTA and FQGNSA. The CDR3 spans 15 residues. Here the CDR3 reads CASSLSASGNYEQYF. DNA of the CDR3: TGTGCCAGCAGCTTAAGCGCTAGCGGGAACTACGAGCAGTACTTC.

CDR3 amino acids: CAWSTGGSGNTIYF. CDR3 coding DNA: TGTGCCTGGAGTACAGGGGGCTCTGGAAACACCATATATTTT. The genes are TRBV30 and TRBJ1-3, with 8 bases identical to TRBD1. Germline lookup yields CDR1 GTSNPN and CDR2 SVGIG (reference sequence). CDR3 length: 14 amino acids. Unmatched junction bases numbered 0, after V lost 2 bases and J lost 0 bases.

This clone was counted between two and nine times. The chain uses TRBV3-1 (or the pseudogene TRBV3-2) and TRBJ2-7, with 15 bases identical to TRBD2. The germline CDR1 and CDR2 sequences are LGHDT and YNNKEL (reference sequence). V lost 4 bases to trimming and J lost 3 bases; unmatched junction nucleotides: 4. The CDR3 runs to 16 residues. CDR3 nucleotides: TGTGCCAGCAGCCCGGGACTAGCGGGAGGAGGCTACGAGCAGTACTTC. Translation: CASSPGLAGGGYEQYF.

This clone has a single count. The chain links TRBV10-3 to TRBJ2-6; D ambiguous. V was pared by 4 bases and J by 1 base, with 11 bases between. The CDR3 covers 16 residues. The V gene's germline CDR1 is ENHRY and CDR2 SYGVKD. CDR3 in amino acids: CAISGTRFSGANVLTF. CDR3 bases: TGTGCCATCAGTGGTACAAGATTTTCTGGGGCCAACGTCCTGACTTTC.

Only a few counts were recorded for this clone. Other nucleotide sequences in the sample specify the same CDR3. Written as DNA, the CDR3 is TGTGCCAGCTCACCGGGAGGGCTGGGCACTGAAGCTTTCTTT. It codes for CASSPGGLGTEAFF. The chain combines TRBV18 with TRBJ1-1; D not certain. CDR3 size: 14 residues. Trimming removed 3 bases from V and 4 bases from J, with 12 bases in between. Germline V lookup: CDR1 KGHSH, CDR2 LQKENI.

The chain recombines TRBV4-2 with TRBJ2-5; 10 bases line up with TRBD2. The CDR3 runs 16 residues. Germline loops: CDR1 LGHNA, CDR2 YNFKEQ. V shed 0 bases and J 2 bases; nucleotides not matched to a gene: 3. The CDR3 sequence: CASSQDGAGGQETQYF. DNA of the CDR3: TGTGCCAGCAGCCAAGATGGAGCGGGAGGGCAAGAGACCCAGTACTTC.

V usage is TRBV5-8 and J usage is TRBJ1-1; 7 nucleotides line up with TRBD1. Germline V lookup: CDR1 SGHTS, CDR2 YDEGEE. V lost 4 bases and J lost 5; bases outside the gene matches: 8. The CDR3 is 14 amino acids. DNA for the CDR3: TGTGCCAGCAGCCTAATAGGGGGCGGGACTGAAGCTTTCTTT. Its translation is CASSLIGGGTEAFF.

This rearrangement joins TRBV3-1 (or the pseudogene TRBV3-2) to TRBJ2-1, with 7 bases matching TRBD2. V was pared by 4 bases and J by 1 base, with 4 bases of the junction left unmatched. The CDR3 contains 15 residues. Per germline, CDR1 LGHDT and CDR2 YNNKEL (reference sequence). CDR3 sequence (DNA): TGTGCCAGCAGCCCCAGCGGGAATTCCTACAATGAGCAGTTCTTC. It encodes CASSPSGNSYNEQFF.

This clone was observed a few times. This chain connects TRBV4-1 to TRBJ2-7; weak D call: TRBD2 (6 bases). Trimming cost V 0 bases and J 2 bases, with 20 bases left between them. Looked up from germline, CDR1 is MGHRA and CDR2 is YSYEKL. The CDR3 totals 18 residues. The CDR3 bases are TGCGCCAGCAGCCAAGATATATGGCGGGGCAGGAGAGCCTACGAGCAGTACTTC. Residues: CASSQDIWRGRRAYEQYF.

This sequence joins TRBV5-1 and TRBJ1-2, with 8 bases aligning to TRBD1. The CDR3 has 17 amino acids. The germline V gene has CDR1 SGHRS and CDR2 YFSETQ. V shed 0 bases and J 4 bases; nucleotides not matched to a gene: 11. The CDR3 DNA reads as TGCGCCAGCAGCTTGGGAGAGAATACAGGGGGAAGCTATGGCTACACCTTC. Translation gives CASSLGENTGGSYGYTF.

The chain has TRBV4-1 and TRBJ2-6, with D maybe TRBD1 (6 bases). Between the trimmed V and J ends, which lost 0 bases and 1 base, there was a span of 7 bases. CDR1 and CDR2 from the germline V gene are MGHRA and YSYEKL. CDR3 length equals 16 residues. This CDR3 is CASSQEGGSGANVLTF. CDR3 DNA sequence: TGCGCCAGCAGCCAAGAAGGGGGTTCTGGGGCCAACGTCCTGACTTTC.

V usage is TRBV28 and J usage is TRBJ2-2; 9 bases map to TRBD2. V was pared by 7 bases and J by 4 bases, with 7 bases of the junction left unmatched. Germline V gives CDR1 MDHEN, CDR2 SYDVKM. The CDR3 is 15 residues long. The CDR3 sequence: CASNRGGGSTGELFF. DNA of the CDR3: TGTGCCAGCAATCGCGGGGGGGGAAGCACCGGGGAGCTGTTTTTT.

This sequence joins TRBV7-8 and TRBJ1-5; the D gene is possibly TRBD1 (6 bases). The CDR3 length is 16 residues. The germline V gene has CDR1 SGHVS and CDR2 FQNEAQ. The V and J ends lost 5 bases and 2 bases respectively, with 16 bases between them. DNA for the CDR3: TGTGCCAGCAGCAAGAGTAGGGGGGGTGGCAATCAGCCCCAGCATTTT. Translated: CASSKSRGGGNQPQHF.

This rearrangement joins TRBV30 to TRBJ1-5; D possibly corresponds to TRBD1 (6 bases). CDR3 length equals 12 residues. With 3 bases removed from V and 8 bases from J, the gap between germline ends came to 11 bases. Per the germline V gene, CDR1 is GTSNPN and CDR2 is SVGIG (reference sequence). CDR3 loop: CAWSQGIKPQHF. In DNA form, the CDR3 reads TGTGCCTGGAGCCAGGGGATCAAGCCCCAGCATTTT.

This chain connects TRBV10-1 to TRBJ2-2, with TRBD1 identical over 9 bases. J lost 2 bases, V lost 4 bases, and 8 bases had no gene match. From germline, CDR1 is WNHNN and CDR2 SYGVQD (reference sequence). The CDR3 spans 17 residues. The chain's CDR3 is CASSGLRDRVNTGELFF. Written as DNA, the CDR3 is TGCGCCAGCAGTGGGCTCAGGGACAGGGTTAACACCGGGGAGCTGTTTTTT.

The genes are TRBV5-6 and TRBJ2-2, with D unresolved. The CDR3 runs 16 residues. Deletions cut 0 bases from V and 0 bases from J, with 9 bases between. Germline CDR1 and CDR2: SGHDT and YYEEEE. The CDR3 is CASSLGASPNTGELFF. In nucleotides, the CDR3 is TGTGCCAGCAGCTTGGGTGCCAGTCCGAACACCGGGGAGCTGTTTTTT.

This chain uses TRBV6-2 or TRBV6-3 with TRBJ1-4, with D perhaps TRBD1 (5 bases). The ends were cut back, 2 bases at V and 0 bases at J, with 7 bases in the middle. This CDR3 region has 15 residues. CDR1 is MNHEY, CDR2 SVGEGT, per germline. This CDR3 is CASSYVRATNEKLFF. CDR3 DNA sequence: TGTGCCAGCAGTTACGTCAGGGCAACTAATGAAAAACTGTTTTTT.

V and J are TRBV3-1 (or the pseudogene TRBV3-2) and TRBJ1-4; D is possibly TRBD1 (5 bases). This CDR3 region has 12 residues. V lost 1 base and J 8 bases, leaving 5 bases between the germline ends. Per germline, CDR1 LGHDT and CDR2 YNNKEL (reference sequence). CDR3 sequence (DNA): TGTGCCAGCAGCCAAGCAGGGGAAAAACTGTTTTTT. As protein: CASSQAGEKLFF.

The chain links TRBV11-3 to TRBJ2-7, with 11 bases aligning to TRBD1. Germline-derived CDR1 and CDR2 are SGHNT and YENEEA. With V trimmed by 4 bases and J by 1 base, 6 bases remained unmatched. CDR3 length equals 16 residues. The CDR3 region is CASSSGTGGVSYEQYF. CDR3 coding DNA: TGTGCCAGCAGCTCCGGGACAGGGGGGGTATCCTACGAGCAGTACTTC.

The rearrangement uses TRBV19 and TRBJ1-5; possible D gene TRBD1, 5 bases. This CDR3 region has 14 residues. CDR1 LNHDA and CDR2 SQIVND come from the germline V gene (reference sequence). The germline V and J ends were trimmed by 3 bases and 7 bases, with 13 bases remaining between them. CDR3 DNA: TGTGCCAGTAGTATCATGGGGACTAGCCAGCCCCAGCATTTT. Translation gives CASSIMGTSQPQHF.

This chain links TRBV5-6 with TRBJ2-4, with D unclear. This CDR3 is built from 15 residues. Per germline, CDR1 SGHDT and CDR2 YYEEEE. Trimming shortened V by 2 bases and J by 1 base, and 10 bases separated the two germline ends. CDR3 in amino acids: CASSFSVLAKNIQYF. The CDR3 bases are TGTGCCAGCAGCTTCTCCGTTCTGGCCAAAAACATTCAGTACTTC.

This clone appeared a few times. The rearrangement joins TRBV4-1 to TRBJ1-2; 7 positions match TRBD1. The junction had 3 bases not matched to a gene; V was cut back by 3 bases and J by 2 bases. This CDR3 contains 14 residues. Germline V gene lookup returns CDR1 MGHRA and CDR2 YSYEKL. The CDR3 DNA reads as TGCGCCAGCAGCCAGCCGACAGGGAACTATGGCTACACCTTC. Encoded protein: CASSQPTGNYGYTF.

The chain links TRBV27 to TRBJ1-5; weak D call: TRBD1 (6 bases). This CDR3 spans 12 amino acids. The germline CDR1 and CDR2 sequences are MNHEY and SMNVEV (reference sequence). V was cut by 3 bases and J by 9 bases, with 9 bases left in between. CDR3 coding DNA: TGTGCCAGCAGTTTCACAGGGCTGCCCCAGCATTTT. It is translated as CASSFTGLPQHF.

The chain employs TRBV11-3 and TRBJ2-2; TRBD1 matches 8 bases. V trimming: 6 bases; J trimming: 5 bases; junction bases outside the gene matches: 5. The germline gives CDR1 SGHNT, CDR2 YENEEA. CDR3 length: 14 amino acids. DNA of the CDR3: TGTGCCAGCAGACTCGGACAGGGTACCGGGGAGCTGTTTTTT. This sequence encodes CASRLGQGTGELFF.

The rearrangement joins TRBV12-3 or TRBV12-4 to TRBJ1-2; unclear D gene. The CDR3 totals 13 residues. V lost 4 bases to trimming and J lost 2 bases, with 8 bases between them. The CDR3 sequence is CASSSQMNYGYTF. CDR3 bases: TGTGCCAGCAGTTCCCAGATGAACTATGGCTACACCTTC.